This T cell receptor beta chain stems from a study of post-analysis software for immune sequencing data. The wider study: Recorded subtypes: relapsing-remitting, secondary progressive, progressive-relapsing; some patients unannotated. Findings of the study overall: Diversity measured as normalized Chao1 was significantly lower in multiple sclerosis patients than in controls. The study found TRBV5-6, TRBV5-1 and TRBV20-1 among about 5 TRBV segments more frequent in patients than controls. Samples sharing a preparation batch grouped tightly together when assessed by F measure.

Looked up from germline, CDR1 is MDHEN and CDR2 is SYDVKM. Between the trimmed V and J ends, which lost 7 bases and 2 bases, there was a span of 21 bases. CDR3 length: 17 amino acids. Every TCR beta cDNA library bore unique molecular identifiers. Some 500,000 cDNA molecules were recovered from an input of about 0.9 to 10 million T cells. TCRdb reanalysed the PCR reads using MiXCR and keeps one entry per CDR3 protein. The sample has roughly 730,000 distinct CDR3 sequences, 25% to 30% seen once; the top ten hold roughly 0.54%. Remarks on this clonotype: Its target is not known.

Material: blood. The clonotype originates from a girl under 18 with multiple sclerosis. The chain carries TRBV28 and TRBJ1-5, with D unclear. The chain's CDR3 is CASKTHHSDGRNQPQHF. CDR3 sequence (DNA): TGTGCCAGCAAAACCCACCACTCGGACGGCCGCAATCAGCCCCAGCATTTT.